The T cell receptor (beta chain) under discussion was sequenced for a study of regulatory T cells in long-lasting Graves disease. Arm-PCR of CDR3 regions and iRepertoire HTBI primers were used to build TCR beta libraries. TCRdb re-called the multiplex PCR reads with MiXCR, one entry per CDR3 protein. This sample has approximately 470,000 distinct CDR3 sequences; around 15% occur once, and the top ten carry more than 10%. With regard to this clonotype: Given a much more abundant clone one base away, this may be a read error.

Noted time point: newly diagnosed GD, antithyroid drugs for less than 3 months. Preparation of the TCR library used RNA extracted from PBMCs. Trimming pared 4 bases from V and 5 bases from J, leaving 13 bases between. The CDR3 has 13 amino acids. Per germline, CDR1 DFQATT and CDR2 SNEGSKA (reference sequence). This same sample was also part of a study on T cells in Graves' hyperthyroidism and ophthalmopathy. From that second work: HTBI primers drove first-round RT-PCR of the TCR CDR3.

The J gene is TRBJ2-3, the V gene TRBV20-1; unclear D gene. The TCR sequence derives from a man in his forties with Graves disease. The source material was peripheral blood mononuclear cells (PBMCs), sampled at new diagnosis, from a patient treated with antithyroid drugs. CDR3 nucleotide sequence: TGCAGTGCTATGAAGGGCCCAGGAGATACGCAGTATTTT. Translating it yields CSAMKGPGDTQYF.